This T cell receptor (beta chain) emerged from a study of cytomegalovirus exposure and HLA in healthy donors. Findings of the study overall: 87-base-pair reads could not separate some V segments, including TRBV6-2 and TRBV6-3. The study carried out a later analysis of TCR beta sequences. It associated 15,000 to 20,000 of them with specific HLA alleles at a false discovery rate of 0.05. The majority of TCR sequences were rare, yet some public TCRs appeared in many donors. The study recorded more than 150 TCR beta chains that were cytomegalovirus-associated.

The length of the CDR3 is 14 residues. Per germline, CDR1 SGHNT and CDR2 YENEEA. V dropped 5 bases and J dropped 3; count of bases not matched to a gene: 3. This clone appeared a single time. Antigen: not known. A multiplex PCR was run with 60 Vbeta primers and 13 Jbeta primers. The repertoire was sequenced with immunoSEQ multiplex PCR; TCRdb's copy has only in-frame clones and lacks some. The sample carries about 73,000 clones, roughly 71% recorded once. This TCR came from a man between 70 and 80 years old in good health and CMV-seronegative. This chain links TRBV11-3 with TRBJ2-2; 7 nucleotides match TRBD1. The sample was PBMCs. This CDR3 reads CASSLGQHTGELFF. The CDR3 DNA reads as TGTGCCAGCAGCCTGGGACAGCACACCGGGGAGCTGTTTTTT.